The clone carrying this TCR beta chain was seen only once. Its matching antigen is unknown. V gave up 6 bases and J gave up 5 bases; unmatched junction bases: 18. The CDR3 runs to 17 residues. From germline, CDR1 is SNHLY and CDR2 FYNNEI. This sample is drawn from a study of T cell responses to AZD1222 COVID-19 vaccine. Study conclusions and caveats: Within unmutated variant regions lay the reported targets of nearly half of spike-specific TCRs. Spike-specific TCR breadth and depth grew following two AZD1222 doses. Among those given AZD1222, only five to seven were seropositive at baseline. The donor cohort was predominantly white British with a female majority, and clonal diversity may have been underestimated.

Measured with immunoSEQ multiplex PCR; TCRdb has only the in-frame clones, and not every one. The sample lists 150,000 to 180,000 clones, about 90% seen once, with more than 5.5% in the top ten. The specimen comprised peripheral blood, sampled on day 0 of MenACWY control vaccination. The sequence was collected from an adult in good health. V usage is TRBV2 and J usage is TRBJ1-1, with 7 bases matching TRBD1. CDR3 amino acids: CASRAIGLRGGGTEAFF. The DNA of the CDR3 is TGTGCCAGCAGGGCTATCGGCCTCAGAGGGGGCGGGACTGAAGCTTTCTTT.